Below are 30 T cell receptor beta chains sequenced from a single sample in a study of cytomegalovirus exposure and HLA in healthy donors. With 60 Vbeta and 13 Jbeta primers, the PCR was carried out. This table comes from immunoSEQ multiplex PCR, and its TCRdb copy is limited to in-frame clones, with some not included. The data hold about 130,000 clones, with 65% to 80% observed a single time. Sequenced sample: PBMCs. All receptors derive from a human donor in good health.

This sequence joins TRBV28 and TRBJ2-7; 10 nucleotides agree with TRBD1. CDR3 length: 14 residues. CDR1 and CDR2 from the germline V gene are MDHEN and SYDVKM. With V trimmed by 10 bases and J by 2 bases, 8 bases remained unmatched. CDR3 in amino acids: CATTRDRGPYEQYF. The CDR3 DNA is TGTGCCACCACGCGGGACAGGGGACCCTACGAGCAGTACTTC.

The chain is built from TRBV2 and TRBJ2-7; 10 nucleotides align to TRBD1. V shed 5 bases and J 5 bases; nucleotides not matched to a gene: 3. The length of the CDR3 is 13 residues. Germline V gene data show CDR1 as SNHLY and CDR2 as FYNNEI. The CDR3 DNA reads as TGTGCCAGCAGTTGGACAGGGGGGGACGAGCAGTACTTC. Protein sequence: CASSWTGGDEQYF.

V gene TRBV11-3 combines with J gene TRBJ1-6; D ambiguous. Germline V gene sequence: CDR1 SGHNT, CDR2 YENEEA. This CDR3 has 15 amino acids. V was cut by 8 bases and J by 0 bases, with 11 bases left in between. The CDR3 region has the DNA TGTGCCAGCGCCGTGGAGAGCTCCTATAATTCACCCCTCCACTTT. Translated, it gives CASAVESSYNSPLHF.

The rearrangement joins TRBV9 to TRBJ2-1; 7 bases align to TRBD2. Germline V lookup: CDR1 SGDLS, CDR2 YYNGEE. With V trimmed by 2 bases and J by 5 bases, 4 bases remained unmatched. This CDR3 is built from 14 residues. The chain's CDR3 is CASSVGTTNNEQFF. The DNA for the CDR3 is TGTGCCAGCAGCGTCGGGACTACAAACAATGAGCAGTTCTTC. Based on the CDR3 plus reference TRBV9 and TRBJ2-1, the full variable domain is DSGVTQTPKHLITATGQRVTLRCSPRSGDLSVYWYQQSLDQGLQFLIQYYNGEERAKGNILERFSAQQFPDLHSELNLSSLELGDSALYFCASSVGTTNNEQFFGPGTRLTVL.

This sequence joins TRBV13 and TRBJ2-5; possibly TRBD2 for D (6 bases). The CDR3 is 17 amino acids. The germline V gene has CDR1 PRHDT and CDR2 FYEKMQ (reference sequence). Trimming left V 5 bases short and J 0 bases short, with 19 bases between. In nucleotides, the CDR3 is TGTGCCAGCAGCCTATCAGGAGGGGCGACCTACCAAGAGACCCAGTACTTC. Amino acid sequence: CASSLSGGATYQETQYF.

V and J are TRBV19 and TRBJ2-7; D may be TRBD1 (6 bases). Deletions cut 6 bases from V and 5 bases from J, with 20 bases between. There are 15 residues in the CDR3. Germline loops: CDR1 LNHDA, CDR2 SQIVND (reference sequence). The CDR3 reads CASSPRVTGSNEQYF. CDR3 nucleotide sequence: TGTGCCAGTAGCCCCAGGGTCACAGGGTCTAACGAGCAGTACTTC.

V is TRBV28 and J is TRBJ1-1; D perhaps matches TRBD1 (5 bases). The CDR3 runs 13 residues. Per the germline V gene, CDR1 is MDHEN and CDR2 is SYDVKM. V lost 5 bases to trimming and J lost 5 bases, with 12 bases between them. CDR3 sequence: CASSNRGWTEAFF. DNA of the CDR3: TGTGCCAGCAGTAACCGGGGGTGGACTGAAGCTTTCTTT. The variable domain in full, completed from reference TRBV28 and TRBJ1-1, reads DVKVTQSSRYLVKRTGEKVFLECVQDMDHENMFWYRQDPGLGLRLIYFSYDVKMKEKGDIPEGYSVSREKKERFSLILESASTNQTSMYLCASSNRGWTEAFFGQGTRLTVV.

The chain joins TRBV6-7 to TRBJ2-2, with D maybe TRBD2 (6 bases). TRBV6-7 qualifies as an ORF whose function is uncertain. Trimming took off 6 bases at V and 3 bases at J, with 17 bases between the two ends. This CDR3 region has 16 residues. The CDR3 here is CASRTPGTHHTGELFF. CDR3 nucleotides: TGTGCCAGCAGAACCCCCGGGACTCACCACACCGGGGAGCTGTTTTTT.

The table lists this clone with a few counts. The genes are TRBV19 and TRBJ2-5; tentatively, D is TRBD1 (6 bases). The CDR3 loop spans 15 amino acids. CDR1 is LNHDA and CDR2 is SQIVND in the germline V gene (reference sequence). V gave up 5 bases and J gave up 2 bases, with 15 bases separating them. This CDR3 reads CASSFNRDTQETQYF. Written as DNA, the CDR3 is TGTGCCAGTAGTTTTAACCGGGACACTCAAGAGACCCAGTACTTC.

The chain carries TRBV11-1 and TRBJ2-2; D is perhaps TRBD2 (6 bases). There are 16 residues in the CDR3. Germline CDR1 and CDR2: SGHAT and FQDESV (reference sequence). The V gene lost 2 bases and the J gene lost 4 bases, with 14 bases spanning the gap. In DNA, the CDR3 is TGTGCCAGCAGCTTAAATGTATGGGGAGGCACCGGGGAGCTGTTTTTT. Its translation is CASSLNVWGGTGELFF.

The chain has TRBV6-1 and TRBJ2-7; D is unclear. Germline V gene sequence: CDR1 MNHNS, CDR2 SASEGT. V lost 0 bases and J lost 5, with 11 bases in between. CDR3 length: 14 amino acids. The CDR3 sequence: CASSEAILAHEQYF. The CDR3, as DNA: TGTGCCAGCAGTGAAGCGATATTAGCTCACGAGCAGTACTTC.

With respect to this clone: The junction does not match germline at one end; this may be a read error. The CDR3 reads CASSPGQGGTDTQYF. CDR3 DNA: TGTGCTAGCAGCCCGGGGCAGGGAGGGACAGATACGCAGTATTTT. The chain uses TRBV7-7 and TRBJ2-3, with 7 bases aligning to TRBD2. CDR1 and CDR2 from the germline V gene are SSHAT and FNYEAQ (reference sequence). There are 15 residues in the CDR3.

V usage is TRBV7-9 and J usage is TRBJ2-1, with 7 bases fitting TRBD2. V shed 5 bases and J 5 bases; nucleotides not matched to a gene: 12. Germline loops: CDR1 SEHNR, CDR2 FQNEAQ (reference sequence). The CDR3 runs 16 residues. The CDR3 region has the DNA TGTGCCAGCAGCCCCATTGGGCGGGGGACCAACAATGAGCAGTTCTTC. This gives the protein CASSPIGRGTNNEQFF.

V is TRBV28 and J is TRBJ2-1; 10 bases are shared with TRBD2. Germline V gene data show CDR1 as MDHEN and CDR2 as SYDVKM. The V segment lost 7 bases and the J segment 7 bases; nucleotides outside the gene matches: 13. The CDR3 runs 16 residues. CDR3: CASTHNPSGSLNEQFF. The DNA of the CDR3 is TGTGCCAGCACCCACAACCCTAGCGGGAGTCTGAATGAGCAGTTCTTC.

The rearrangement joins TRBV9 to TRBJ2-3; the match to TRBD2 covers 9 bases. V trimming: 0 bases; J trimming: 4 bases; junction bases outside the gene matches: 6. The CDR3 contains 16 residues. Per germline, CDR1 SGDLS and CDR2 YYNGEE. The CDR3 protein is CASSVVLAGAPDTQYF. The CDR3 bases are TGTGCCAGCAGCGTAGTATTAGCGGGAGCCCCAGATACGCAGTATTTT.

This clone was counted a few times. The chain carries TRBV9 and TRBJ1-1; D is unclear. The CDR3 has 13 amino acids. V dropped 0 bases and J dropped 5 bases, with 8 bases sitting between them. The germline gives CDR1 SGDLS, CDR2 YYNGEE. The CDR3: CASSVAPSTEAFF. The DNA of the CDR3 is TGTGCCAGCAGCGTAGCCCCCAGTACTGAAGCTTTCTTT.

CDR3 in DNA: TGTGCCAGCAGCTTAGGAAGGGGGCAGGACAATGAGCAGTTCTTC. This encodes CASSLGRGQDNEQFF. V is TRBV11-3 and J is TRBJ2-1; 7 bases are a match to TRBD1. This CDR3 spans 15 amino acids. The V and J ends lost 1 base and 5 bases, in that order; junction bases with no gene match: 5. Germline assignment: CDR1 SGHNT and CDR2 YENEEA. Based on the CDR3 plus reference TRBV11-3 and TRBJ2-1, the full variable domain is EAGVVQSPRYKIIEKKQPVAFWCNPISGHNTLYWYLQNLGQGPELLIRYENEEAVDDSQLPKDRFSAERLKGVDSTLKIQPAELGDSAVYLCASSLGRGQDNEQFFGPGTRLTVL.

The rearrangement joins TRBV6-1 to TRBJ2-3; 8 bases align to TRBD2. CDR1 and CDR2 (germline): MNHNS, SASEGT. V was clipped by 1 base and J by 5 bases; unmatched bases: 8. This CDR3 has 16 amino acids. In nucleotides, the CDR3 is TGTGCCAGCAGTGAAGTGGGGACTAGTCTGGTAGATACGCAGTATTTT. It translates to CASSEVGTSLVDTQYF.

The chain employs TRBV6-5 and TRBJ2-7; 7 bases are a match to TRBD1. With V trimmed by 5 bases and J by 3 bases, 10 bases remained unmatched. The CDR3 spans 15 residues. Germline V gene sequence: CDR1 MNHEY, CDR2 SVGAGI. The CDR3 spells CASSLGDSPFYEQYF. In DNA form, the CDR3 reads TGTGCCAGCAGTCTAGGGGACAGTCCTTTCTACGAGCAGTACTTC.

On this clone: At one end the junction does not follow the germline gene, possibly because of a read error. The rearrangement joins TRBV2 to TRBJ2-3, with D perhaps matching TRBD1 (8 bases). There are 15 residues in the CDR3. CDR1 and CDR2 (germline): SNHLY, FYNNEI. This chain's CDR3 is CASSQIAGGTGTQYF. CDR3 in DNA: TGTGCCAGCAGTCAAATAGCGGGCGGGACAGGTACGCAGTATTTT.

The CDR3 DNA sequence: TGTGCCAGCAGTGAACAGGACAGGGGTGGCTACACCTTC. This translates into CASSEQDRGGYTF. The chain carries TRBV2 and TRBJ1-2, with TRBD1 identical over 9 bases. With V trimmed by 2 bases and J by 7 bases, 2 bases remained unmatched. The CDR3 extends over 13 amino acids. Germline-derived CDR1 and CDR2 are SNHLY and FYNNEI.

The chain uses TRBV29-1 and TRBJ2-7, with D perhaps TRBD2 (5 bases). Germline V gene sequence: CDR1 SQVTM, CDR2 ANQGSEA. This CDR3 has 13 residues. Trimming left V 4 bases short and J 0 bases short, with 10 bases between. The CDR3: CSVVRADSYEQYF. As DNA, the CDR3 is TGCAGCGTTGTGAGGGCGGACTCCTACGAGCAGTACTTC.

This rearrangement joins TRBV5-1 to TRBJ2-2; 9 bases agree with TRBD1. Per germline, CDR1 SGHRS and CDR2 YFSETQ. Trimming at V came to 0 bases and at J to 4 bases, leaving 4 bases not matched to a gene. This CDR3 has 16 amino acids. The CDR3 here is CASSLEQGAGTGELFF. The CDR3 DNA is TGCGCCAGCAGCTTGGAACAGGGGGCAGGCACCGGGGAGCTGTTTTTT.

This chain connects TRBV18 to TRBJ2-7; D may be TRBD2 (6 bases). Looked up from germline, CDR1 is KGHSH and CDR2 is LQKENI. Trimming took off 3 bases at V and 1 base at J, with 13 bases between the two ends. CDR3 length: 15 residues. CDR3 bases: TGTGCCAGCTCACCGACCGGAGGGATGTCCTACGAGCAGTACTTC. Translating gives CASSPTGGMSYEQYF.

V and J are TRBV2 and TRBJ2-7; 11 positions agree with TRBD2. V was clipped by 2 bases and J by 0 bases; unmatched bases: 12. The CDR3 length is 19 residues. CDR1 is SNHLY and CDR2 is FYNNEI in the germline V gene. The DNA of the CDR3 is TGTGCCAGCAGTGAACTGTGGGTTAGCGGGAGGGTTACCTCCTACGAGCAGTACTTC. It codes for CASSELWVSGRVTSYEQYF.

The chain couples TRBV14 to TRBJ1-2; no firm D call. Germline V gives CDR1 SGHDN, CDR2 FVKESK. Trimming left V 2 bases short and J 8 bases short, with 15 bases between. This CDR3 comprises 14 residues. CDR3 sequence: CASSQRGEEGGYTF. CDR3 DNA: TGTGCCAGCAGCCAACGCGGGGAGGAGGGCGGCTACACCTTC. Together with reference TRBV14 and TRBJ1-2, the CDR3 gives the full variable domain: EAGVTQFPSHSVIEKGQTVTLRCDPISGHDNLYWYRRVMGKEIKFLLHFVKESKQDESGMPNNRFLAERTGGTYSTLKVQPAELEDSGVYFCASSQRGEEGGYTFGSGTRLTVV.

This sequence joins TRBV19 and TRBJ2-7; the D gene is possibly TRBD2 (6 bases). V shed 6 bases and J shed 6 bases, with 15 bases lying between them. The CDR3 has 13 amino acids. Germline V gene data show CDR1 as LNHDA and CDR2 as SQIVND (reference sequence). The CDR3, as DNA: TGTGCCAGTAGCCTTGGAGGGGTCGGCGAGCAGTACTTC. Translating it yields CASSLGGVGEQYF.

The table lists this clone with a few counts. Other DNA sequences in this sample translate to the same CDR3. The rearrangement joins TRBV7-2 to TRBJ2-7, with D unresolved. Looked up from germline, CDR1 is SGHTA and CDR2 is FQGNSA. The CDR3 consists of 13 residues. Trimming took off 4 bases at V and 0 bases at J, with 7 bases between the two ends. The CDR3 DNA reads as TGTGCCAGCAGCTCTCGGGTCTCCTACGAGCAGTACTTC. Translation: CASSSRVSYEQYF. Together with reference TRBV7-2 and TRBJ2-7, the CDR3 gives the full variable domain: GAGVSQSPSNKVTEKGKDVELRCDPISGHTALYWYRQSLGQGLEFLIYFQGNSAPDKSGLPSDRFSAERTGGSVSTLTIQRTQQEDSAVYLCASSSRVSYEQYFGPGTRLTVT.

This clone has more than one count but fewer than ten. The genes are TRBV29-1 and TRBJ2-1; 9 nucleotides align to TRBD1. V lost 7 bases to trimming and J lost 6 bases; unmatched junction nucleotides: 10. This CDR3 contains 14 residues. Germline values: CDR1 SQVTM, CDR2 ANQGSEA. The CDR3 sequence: CSGRPGQGSNEQFF. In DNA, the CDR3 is TGCAGCGGGAGGCCGGGACAGGGATCCAATGAGCAGTTCTTC.

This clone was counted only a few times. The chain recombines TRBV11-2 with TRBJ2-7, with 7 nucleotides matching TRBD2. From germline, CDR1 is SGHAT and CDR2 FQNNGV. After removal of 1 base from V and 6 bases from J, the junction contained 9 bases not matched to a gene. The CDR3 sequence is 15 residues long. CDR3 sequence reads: CASSLGAGAQGEQYF. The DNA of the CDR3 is TGTGCCAGCAGCTTAGGTGCGGGAGCTCAGGGCGAGCAGTACTTC.